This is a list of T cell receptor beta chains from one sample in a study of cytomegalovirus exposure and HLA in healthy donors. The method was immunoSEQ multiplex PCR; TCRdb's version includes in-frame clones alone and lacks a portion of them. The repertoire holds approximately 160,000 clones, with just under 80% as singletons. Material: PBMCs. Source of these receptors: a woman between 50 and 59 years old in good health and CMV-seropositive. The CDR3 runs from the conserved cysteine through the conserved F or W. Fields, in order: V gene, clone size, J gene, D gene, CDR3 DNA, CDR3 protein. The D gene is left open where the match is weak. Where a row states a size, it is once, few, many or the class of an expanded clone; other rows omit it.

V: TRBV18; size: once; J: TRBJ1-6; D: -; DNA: TGTGCCAGCTCACCACTCGACAGGTATAATTCACCCCTCCACTTT; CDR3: CASSPLDRYNSPLHF
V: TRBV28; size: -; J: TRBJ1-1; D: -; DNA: TGTGCCAGCAGTCCACAGGGGAACACTGAAGCTTTCTTT; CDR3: CASSPQGNTEAFF
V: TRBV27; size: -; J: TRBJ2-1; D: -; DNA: TGTGCCAGCAGCCCTGACAGGGAGGCATACAATGAGCAGTTCTTC; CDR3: CASSPDREAYNEQFF
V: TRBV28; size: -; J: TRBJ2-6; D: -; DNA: TGTGCCAGCAGTTTAGTCAGCTCTGGGGCCAACGTCCTGACTTTC; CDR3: CASSLVSSGANVLTF
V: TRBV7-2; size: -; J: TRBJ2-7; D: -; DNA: TGTGCCAGCAGCTTAGTGGGCCAGAGCTACGAGCAGTACTTC; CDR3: CASSLVGQSYEQYF
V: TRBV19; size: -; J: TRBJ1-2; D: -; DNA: TGTGCCAGTAAACCCCAGGGGCTTGACTATGGCTACACCTTC; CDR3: CASKPQGLDYGYTF
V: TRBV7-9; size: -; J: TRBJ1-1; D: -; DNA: TGTTCCAGCAGCCCGGGGGGAGAAAGCACTGAAGCTTTCTTT; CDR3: CSSSPGGESTEAFF
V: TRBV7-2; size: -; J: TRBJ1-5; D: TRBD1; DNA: TGTGCCAGCAGCTTAATCGACAGGGACCAGCCCCAGCATTTT; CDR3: CASSLIDRDQPQHF
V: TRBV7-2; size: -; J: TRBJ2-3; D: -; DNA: TGTGCCAGCAGCTTCGCTAGCGCGAGTAGCACAGATACGCAGTATTTT; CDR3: CASSFASASSTDTQYF
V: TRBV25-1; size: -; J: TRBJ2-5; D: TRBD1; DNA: TGTGCCAGCAGAGCTAGGGGGCGGGAGACCCAGTACTTC; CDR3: CASRARGRETQYF
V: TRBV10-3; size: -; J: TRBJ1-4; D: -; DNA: TGTGCCATCAGCGACGACAGCCTGAATGAAAAACTGTTTTTT; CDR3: CAISDDSLNEKLFF
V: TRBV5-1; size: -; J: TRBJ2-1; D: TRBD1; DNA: TGCGCCAGCAGCCGGACAGGTCGGGTCGTAGAGCAGTTCTTC; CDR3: CASSRTGRVVEQFF
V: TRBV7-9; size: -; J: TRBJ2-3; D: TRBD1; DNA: TGTGCCAGCAGCAAGCGAGGACAGGGGCGAACTAGCACAGATACGCAGTATTTT; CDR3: CASSKRGQGRTSTDTQYF
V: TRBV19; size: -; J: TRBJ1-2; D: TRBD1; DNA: TGTGCCAGTAGTAACGGACAGGGTGAATGGTATGGCTACACCTTC; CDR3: CASSNGQGEWYGYTF
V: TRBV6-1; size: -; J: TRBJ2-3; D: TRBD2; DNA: TGTGCCAGCAGTGAAGGCGGGGACTACTCCTATGATACGCAGTATTTT; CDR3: CASSEGGDYSYDTQYF
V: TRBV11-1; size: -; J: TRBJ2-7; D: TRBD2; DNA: TGTGCCAGCAGCCCGCAGACTAGCAGTGCCGAGCAGTACTTC; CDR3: CASSPQTSSAEQYF
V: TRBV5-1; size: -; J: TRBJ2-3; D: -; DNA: TGCGCCAGCAGCTCCAGACTAGGTCGGAGCACAGATACGCAGTATTTT; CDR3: CASSSRLGRSTDTQYF
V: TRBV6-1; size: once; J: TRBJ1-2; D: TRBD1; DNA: TGTGCCAGCATCCCGACAGGGGAGGACTATGGCTACACCTTC; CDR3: CASIPTGEDYGYTF
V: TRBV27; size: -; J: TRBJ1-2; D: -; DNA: TGTGCCAGCAGTCCCTCTTCGGGACACCTGAACTATGGCTACACCTTC; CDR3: CASSPSSGHLNYGYTF
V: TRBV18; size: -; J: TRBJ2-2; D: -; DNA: TGTGCCAGCTCACCAAGTGCACAGGGAACCGGGGAGCTGTTTTTT; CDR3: CASSPSAQGTGELFF
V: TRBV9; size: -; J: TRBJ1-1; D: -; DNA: TGTGCCAGCAGCGTAGTTGGGGGGAACACCGAAGCTTTCTTT; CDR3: CASSVVGGNTEAFF
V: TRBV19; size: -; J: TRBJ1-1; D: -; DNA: TGTGCCAGTAGTAAAGGGGGGGCTAACACTGAAGCTTTCTTT; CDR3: CASSKGGANTEAFF
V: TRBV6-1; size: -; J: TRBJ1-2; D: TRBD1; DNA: TGTGCCAGCAGTAGACAGGGAGTGAACTATGGCTACACCTTC; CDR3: CASSRQGVNYGYTF
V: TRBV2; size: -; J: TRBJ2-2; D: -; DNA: TGTGCCAGCAGGGGAGTAGGAGAGGCCGGGGAGCTGTTTTTT; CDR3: CASRGVGEAGELFF
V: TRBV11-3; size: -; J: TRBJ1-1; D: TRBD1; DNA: TGTGCCAGCAGCTCTCAGGGGGCGAGCACTGAAGCTTTCTTT; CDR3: CASSSQGASTEAFF
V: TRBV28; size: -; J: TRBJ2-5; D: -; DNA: TGTGCCAGCAGGGACTATCAAGAGACCCAGTACTTC; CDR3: CASRDYQETQYF
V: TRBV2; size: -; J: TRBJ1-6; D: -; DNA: TGTGCCAGCAGTGATGGACAGACCTTTCGTTCACCCCTCCACTTT; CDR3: CASSDGQTFRSPLHF
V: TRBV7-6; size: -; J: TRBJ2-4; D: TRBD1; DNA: TGTGCCAGCAGCTTAAAGCTCGGGGACAGTCAGTACTTC; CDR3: CASSLKLGDSQYF
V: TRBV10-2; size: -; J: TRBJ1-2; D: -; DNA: TGCGCCAGCAGTAACAGGGTTTCGGCTAACTATGGCTACACCTTC; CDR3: CASSNRVSANYGYTF
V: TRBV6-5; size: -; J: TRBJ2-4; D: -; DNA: TGTGCCAGCCATCCCTCGAGGGTCGTGGACAGTCAGTACTTC; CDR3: CASHPSRVVDSQYF
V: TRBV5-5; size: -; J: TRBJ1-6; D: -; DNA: TGTGCCAGCAGCTTGGCCTTGCGGGACTCACCCCTCCACTTT; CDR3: CASSLALRDSPLHF
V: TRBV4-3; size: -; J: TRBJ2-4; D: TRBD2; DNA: TGCGCCAGCAGCCAAGATTTGCTAGCGGGAATCAACAGTCAGTACTTC; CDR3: CASSQDLLAGINSQYF
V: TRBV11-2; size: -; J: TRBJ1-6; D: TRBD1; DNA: TGTGCCAGCAGCTTAGATGGGGCAGGGGGCGGAAGTTCACCCCTCCACTTT; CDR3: CASSLDGAGGGSSPLHF
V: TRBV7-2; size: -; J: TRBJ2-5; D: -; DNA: TGTGCCAGCAGCCATTCTAGGGAGACCCAGTACTTC; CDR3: CASSHSRETQYF
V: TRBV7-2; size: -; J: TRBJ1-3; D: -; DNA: TGTGCCAGCAGCTTAACGCCCAACGGTCACTCTGGAAACACCATATATTTT; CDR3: CASSLTPNGHSGNTIYF
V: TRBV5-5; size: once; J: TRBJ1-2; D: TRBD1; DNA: TGTGCCAGCAGCTGGGGCTCTCAGGGGGCAAACTATGGCTACACCTTC; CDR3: CASSWGSQGANYGYTF
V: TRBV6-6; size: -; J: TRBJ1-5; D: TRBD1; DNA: TGTGCCAGCAGTTACGGACAGGGAGTGGCAAATCAGCCCCAGCATTTT; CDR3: CASSYGQGVANQPQHF
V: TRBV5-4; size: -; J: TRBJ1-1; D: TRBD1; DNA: TGTGCCAGCAGCCCTCAGGGGGCCACTGAAGCTTTCTTT; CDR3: CASSPQGATEAFF
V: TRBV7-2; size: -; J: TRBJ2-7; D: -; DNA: TGTGCCAGCAGCTTAGCGGGAGAGGGCGAGCAGTACTTC; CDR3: CASSLAGEGEQYF
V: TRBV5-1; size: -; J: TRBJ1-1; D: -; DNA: TGCGCCAGCAGCTTGGGGGCGGGGAACACTGAAGCTTTCTTT; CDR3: CASSLGAGNTEAFF
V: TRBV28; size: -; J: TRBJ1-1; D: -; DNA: TGTGCCAGCAGTTTTCCAAACACTGAAGCTTTCTTT; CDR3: CASSFPNTEAFF
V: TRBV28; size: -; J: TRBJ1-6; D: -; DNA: TGTGCCAGCAGCCTAGAGGGGGTCCCGAATTCACCCCTCCACTTT; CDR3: CASSLEGVPNSPLHF
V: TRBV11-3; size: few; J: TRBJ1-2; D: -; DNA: TGTGCCAGCAGCTCTCTATCCGCCTTTTATGGCTACACCTTC; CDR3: CASSSLSAFYGYTF
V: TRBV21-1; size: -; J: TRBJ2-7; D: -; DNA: TGTGCCAGCAGCAAAGGGGGGGGTCACAGTTACGAGCAGTACTTC; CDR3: CASSKGGGHSYEQYF
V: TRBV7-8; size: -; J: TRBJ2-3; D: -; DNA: TGTGCCAGCCGCATCAGCCCGGGACTTGACACAGATACGCAGTATTTT; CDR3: CASRISPGLDTDTQYF
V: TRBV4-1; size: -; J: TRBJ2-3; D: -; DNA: TGCGCCAGCAGCCAAGATCCTATTAGTAAGACGCAGTATTTT; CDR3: CASSQDPISKTQYF
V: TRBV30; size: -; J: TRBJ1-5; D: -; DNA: TGTGCCTGGAGTTCGGGGGGCTTCGGCAATCAGCCCCAGCATTTT; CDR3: CAWSSGGFGNQPQHF
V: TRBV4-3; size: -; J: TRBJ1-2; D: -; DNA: TGCGCCAGCAGCCAAGTTATCGTCGCCCCCGGGGGCTACACCTTC; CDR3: CASSQVIVAPGGYTF
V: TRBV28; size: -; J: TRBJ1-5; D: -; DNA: TGTGCCAGCAGCCCCGCCGGGTGGATGAATAGCAATCAGCCCCAGCATTTT; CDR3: CASSPAGWMNSNQPQHF